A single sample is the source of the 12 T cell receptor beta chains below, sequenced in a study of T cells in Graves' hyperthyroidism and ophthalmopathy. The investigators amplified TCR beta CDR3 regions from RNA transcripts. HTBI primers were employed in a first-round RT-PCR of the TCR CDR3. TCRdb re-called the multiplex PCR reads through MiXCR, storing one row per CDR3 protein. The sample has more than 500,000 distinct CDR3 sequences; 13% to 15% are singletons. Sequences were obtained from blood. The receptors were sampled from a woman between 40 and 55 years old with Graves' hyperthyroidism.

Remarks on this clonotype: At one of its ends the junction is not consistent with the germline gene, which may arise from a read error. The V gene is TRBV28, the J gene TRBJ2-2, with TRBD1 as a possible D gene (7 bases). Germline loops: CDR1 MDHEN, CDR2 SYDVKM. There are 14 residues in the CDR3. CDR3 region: CACRGAGSTGELFF. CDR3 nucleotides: TGTGCCTGCAGGGGGGCAGGTAGTACCGGGGAGCTGTTTTTT.

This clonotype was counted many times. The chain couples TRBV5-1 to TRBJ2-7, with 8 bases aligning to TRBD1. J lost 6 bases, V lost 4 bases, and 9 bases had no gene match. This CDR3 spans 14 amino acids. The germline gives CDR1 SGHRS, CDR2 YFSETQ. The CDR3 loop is CASSADRGLAEQYF. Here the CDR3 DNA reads TGCGCCAGCAGCGCCGACAGGGGTCTCGCCGAGCAGTACTTC.

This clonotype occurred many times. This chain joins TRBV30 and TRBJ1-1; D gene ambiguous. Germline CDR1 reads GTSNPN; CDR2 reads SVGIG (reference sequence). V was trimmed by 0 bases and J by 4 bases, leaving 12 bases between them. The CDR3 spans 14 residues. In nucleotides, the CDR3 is TGTGCCTGGAGTGTTAGCGGAAAAATCACTGAAGCTTTCTTT. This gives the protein CAWSVSGKITEAFF.

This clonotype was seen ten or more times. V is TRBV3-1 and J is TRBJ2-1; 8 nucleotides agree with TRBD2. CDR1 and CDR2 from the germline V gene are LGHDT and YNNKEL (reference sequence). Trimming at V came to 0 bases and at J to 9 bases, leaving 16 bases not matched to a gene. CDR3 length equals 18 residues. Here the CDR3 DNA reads TGTGCCAGCAGCCAAGAAGTCCTTGGGAGCGGGAGTTGGGGTGAGCAGTTCTTC. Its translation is CASSQEVLGSGSWGEQFF.

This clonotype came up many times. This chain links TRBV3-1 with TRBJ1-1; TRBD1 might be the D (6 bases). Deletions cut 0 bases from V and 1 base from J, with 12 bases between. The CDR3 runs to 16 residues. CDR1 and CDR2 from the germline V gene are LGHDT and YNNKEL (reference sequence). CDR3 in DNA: TGTGCCAGCAGCCAAGATAGGGGGGGGCGGAACACTGAAGCTTTCTTT. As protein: CASSQDRGGRNTEAFF.

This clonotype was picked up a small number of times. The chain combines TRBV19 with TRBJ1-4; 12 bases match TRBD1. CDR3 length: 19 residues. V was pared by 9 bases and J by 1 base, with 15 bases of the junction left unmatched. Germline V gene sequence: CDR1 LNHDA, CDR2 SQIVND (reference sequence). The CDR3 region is CARVVPQGTGGETNEKLFF. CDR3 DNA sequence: TGTGCCAGAGTAGTTCCTCAAGGGACAGGGGGCGAAACTAATGAAAAACTGTTTTTT. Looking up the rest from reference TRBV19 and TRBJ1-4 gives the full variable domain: DGGITQSPKYLFRKEGQNVTLSCEQNLNHDAMYWYRQDPGQGLRLIYYSQIVNDFQKGDIAEGYSVSREKKESFPLTVTSAQKNPTAFYLCARVVPQGTGGETNEKLFFGSGTQLSVL.

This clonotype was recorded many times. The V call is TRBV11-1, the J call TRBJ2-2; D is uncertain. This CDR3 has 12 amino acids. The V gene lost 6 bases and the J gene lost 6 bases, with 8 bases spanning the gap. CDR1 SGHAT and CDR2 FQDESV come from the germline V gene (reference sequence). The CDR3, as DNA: TGTGCCAGCAGTGTTGACGCCGGGGAGCTGTTTTTT. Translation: CASSVDAGELFF. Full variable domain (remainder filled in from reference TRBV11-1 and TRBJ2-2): EAEVAQSPRYKITEKSQAVAFWCDPISGHATLYWYRQILGQGPELLVQFQDESVVDDSQLPKDRFSAERLKGVDSTLKIQPAELGDSAMYLCASSVDAGELFFGEGSRLTVL.

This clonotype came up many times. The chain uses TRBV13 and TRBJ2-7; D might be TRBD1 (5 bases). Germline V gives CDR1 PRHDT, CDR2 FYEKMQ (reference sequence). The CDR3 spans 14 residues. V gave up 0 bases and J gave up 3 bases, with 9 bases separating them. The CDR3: CASSLGYDSYEQYF. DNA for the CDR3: TGTGCCAGCAGCTTAGGATACGACAGCTACGAGCAGTACTTC.

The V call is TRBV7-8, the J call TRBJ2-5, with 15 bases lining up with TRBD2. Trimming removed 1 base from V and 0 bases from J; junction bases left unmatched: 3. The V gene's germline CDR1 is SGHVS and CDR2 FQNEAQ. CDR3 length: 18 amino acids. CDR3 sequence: CASSLEGLAGGYQETQYF. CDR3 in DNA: TGTGCCAGCAGCTTAGAGGGACTAGCGGGAGGATACCAAGAGACCCAGTACTTC.

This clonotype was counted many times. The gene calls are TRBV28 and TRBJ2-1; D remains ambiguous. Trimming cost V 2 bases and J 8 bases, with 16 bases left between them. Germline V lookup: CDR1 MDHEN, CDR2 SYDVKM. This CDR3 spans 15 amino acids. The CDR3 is CASSLIPRSGDEQFF. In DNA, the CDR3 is TGTGCCAGCAGTTTAATTCCGAGGAGTGGGGATGAGCAGTTCTTC.

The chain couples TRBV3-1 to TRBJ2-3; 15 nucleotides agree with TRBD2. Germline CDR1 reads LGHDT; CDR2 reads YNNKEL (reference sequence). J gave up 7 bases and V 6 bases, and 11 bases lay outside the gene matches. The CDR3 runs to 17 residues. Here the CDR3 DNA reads TGTGCCAGCAGGGAGAAATACGGGACTAGCGGGAGGTATACGCAGTATTTT. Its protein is CASREKYGTSGRYTQYF.

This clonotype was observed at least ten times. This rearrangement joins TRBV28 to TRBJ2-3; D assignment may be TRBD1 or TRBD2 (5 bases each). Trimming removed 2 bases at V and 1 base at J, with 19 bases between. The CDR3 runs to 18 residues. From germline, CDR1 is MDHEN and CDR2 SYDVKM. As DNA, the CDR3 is TGTGCCAGCAGTTTAGGTTGGGGGAGAAGCCCAGGCACAGATACGCAGTATTTT. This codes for CASSLGWGRSPGTDTQYF.